Listed here are 5 T cell receptor beta chains from one sample, sequenced in a study of T cells in localized non-small cell lung cancer. The protocol was immunoSEQ multiplex PCR, while the TCRdb copy is restricted to in-frame clones and leaves out a portion. The sample has about 57,000 clones, 91% seen once. Sequencing was performed on peripheral blood, taken before any cancer treatment. All receptors derive from a man aged 40 to 69 with stage I lung adenocarcinoma.

This chain links TRBV20-1 with TRBJ2-7; D ambiguous. The CDR3 is 11 residues long. CDR1 DFQATT and CDR2 SNEGSKA come from the germline V gene (reference sequence). V was shortened by 1 base and J by 7 bases, with 8 bases between the two germline ends. The DNA for the CDR3 is TGCAGTGCTAGAGGGGTAGCAGAGCAGTACTTC. It encodes CSARGVAEQYF.

This clone has just one count. The chain employs TRBV6-5 and TRBJ2-5; 8 bases line up with TRBD1. The CDR3 extends over 16 amino acids. Unmatched junction bases numbered 10, after V lost 2 bases and J lost 5 bases. Germline loops: CDR1 MNHEY, CDR2 SVGAGI. The CDR3 DNA follows: TGTGCCAGCAGTTACCACAGCGACAGGGGTGGGGAGACCCAGTACTTC. Its protein is CASSYHSDRGGETQYF.

The CDR3 here is CASSRDVTYEQYF. CDR3 coding DNA: TGTGCCAGCAGTCGGGACGTCACCTACGAGCAGTACTTC. The V and J genes are TRBV5-6 and TRBJ2-7; the D call may be TRBD1 or TRBD2 (5 bases each). From germline, CDR1 is SGHDT and CDR2 YYEEEE. V lost 5 bases to trimming and J lost 2 bases, with 11 bases between them. The CDR3 spans 13 residues.

This chain connects TRBV30 to TRBJ2-3; D uncertain. The V gene lost 2 bases and the J gene lost 2 bases, with 8 bases spanning the gap. The CDR3 sequence is 13 residues long. Germline V gene sequence: CDR1 GTSNPN, CDR2 SVGIG (reference sequence). The DNA of the CDR3 is TGTGCCTGGAGTTGGTCGGACACAGATACGCAGTATTTT. The encoded protein is CAWSWSDTDTQYF.

This clone was observed once. The V call is TRBV4-1, the J call TRBJ2-7, with no clear D. The CDR3 loop spans 13 amino acids. Trimming removed 1 base at V and 2 bases at J, with 6 bases between. The germline V gene encodes CDR1 MGHRA and CDR2 YSYEKL. The CDR3: CASSQGPTYEQYF. The CDR3 region has the DNA TGCGCCAGCAGCCAAGGCCCGACCTACGAGCAGTACTTC.